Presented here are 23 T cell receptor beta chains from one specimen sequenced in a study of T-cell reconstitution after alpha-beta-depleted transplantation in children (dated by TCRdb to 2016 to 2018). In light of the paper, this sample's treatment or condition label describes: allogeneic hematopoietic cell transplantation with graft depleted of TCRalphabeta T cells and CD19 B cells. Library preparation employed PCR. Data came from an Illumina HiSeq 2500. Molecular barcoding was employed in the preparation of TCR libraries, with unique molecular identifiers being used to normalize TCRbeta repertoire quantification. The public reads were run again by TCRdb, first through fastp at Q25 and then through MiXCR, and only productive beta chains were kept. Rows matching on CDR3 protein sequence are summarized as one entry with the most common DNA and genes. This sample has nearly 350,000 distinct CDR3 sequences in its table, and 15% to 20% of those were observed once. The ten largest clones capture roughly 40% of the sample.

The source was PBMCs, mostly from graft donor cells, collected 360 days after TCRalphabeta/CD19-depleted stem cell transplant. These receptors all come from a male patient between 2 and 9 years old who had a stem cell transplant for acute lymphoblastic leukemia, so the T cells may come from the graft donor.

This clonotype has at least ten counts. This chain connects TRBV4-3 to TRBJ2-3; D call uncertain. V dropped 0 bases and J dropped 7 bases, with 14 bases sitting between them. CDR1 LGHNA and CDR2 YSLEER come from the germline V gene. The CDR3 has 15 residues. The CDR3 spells CASSQELRPLNTQYF. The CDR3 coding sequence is TGCGCCAGCAGCCAAGAATTGCGTCCGTTGAATACGCAGTATTTT.

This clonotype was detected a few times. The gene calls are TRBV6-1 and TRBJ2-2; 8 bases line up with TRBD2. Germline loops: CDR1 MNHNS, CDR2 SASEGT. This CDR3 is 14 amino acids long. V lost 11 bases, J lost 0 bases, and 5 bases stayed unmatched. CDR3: CACTSGSNTGELFF. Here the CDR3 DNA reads TGTGCCTGCACTAGCGGATCGAACACCGGGGAGCTGTTTTTT.

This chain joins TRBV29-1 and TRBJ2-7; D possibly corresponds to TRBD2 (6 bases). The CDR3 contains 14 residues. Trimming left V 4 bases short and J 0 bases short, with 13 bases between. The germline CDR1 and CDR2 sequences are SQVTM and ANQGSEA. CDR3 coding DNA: TGCAGCGTTGCGGTCGGCGGGGACTCCTACGAGCAGTACTTC. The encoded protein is CSVAVGGDSYEQYF.

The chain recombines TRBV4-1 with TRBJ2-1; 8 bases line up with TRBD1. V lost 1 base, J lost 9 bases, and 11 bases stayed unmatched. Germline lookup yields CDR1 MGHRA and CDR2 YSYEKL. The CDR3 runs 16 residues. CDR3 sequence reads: CASSQVPDRVIIEQFF. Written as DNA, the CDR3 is TGCGCCAGCAGCCAAGTCCCGGACAGGGTCATTATTGAGCAGTTCTTC.

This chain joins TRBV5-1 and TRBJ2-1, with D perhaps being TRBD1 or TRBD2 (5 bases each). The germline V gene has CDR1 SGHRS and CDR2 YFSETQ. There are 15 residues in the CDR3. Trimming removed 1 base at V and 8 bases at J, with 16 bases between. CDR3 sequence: CASSLLPRVGDEQFF. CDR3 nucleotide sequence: TGCGCCAGCAGCTTGCTCCCCCGAGTGGGGGATGAGCAGTTCTTC.

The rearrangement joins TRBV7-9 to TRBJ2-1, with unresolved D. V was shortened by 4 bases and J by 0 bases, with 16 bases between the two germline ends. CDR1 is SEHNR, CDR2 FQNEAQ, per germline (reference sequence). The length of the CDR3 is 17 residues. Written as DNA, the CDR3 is TGTGCCAGCAGCTCCTCCCGCCCGGAGACCTCCTACAATGAGCAGTTCTTC. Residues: CASSSSRPETSYNEQFF.

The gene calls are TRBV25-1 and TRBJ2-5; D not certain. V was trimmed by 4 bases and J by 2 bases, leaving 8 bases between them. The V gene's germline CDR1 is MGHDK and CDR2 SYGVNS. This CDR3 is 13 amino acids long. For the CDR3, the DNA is TGTGCCAGCAGTGGGGCAGGACAAGAGACCCAGTACTTC. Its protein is CASSGAGQETQYF.

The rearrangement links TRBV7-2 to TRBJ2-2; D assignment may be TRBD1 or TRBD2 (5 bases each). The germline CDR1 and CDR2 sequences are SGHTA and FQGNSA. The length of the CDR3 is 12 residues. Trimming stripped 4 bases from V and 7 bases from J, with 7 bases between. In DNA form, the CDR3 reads TGTGCCAGCAGCTGGGGGAGCGGGGAGCTGTTTTTT. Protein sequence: CASSWGSGELFF.

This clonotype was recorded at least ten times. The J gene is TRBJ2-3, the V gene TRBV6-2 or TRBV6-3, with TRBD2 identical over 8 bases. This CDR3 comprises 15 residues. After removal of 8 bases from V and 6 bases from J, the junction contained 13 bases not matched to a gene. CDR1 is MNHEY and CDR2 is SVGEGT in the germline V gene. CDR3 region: CASRKAGGGKDTQYF. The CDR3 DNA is TGTGCCAGCCGCAAGGCGGGGGGCGGAAAGGATACGCAGTATTTT.

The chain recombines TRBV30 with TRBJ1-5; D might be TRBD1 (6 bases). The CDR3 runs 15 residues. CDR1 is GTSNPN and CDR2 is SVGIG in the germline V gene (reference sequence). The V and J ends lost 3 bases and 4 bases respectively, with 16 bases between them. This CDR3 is CAWSMGATSNQPQHF. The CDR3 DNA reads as TGTGCCTGGAGCATGGGGGCAACCTCTAATCAGCCCCAGCATTTT. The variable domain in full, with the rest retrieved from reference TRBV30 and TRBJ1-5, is SQTIHQWPATLVQPVGSPLSLECTVEGTSNPNLYWYRQAAGRGLQLLFYSVGIGQISSEVPQNLSASRPQDRQFILSSKKLLLSDSGFYLCAWSMGATSNQPQHFGDGTRLSIL.

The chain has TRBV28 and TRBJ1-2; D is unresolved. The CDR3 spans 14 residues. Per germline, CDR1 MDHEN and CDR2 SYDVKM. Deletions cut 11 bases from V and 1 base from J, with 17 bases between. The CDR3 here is CASIPRAFNYGYTF. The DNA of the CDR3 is TGTGCCTCCATCCCCAGAGCCTTTAACTATGGCTACACCTTC.

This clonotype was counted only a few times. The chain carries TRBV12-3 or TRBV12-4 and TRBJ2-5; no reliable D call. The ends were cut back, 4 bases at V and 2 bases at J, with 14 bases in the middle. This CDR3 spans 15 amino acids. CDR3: CASSSYDTRQETQYF. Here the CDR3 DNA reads TGTGCCAGCAGTTCCTACGATACAAGGCAAGAGACCCAGTACTTC.

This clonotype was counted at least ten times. Written as DNA, the CDR3 is TGTGCCAGCAGCTTTATCCGGAGCACAGATACGCAGTATTTT. It codes for CASSFIRSTDTQYF. The V call is TRBV7-9, the J call TRBJ2-3; D uncertain. The CDR3 extends over 14 amino acids. Looked up from germline, CDR1 is SEHNR and CDR2 is FQNEAQ (reference sequence). The V gene lost 3 bases and the J gene lost 0 bases, with 7 bases spanning the gap.

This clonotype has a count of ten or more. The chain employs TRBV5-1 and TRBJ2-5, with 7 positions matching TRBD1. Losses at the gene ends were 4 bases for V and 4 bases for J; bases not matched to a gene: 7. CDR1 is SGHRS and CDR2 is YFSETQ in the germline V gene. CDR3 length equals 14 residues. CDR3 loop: CASSTRQGPETQYF. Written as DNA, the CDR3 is TGCGCCAGCAGCACGAGACAGGGCCCAGAGACCCAGTACTTC.

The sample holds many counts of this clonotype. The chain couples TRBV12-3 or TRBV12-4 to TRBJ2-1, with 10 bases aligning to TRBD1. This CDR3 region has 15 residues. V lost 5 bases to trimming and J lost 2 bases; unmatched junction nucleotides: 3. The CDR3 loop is CASSPDRGPYNEQFF. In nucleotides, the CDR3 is TGTGCCAGCAGTCCTGACAGGGGGCCCTACAATGAGCAGTTCTTC.

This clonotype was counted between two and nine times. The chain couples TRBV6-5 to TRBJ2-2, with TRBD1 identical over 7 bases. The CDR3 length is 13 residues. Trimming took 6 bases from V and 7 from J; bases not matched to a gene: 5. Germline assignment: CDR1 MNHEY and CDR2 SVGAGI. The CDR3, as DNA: TGTGCCAGCAGCTTAACAGGGGACGGGGAGCTGTTTTTT. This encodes CASSLTGDGELFF.

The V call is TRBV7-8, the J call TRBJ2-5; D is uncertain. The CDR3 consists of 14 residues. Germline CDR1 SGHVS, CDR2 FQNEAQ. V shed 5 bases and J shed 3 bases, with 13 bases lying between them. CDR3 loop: CASSPRHFKETQYF. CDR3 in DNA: TGTGCCAGCAGCCCCCGACACTTCAAAGAGACCCAGTACTTC.

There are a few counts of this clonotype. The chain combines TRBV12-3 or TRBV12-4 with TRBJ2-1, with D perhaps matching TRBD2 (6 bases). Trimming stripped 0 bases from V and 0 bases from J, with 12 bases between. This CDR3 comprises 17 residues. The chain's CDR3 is CASSLAGGLISYNEQFF. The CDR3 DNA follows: TGTGCCAGCAGTTTAGCGGGGGGACTGATCTCCTACAATGAGCAGTTCTTC.

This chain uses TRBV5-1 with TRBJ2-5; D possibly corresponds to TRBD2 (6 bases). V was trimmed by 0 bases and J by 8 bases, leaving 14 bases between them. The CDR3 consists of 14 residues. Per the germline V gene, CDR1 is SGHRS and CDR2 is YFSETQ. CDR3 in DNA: TGCGCCAGCAGCTTGGGCGCGGGGAAGAGAACCCAGTACTTC. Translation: CASSLGAGKRTQYF.

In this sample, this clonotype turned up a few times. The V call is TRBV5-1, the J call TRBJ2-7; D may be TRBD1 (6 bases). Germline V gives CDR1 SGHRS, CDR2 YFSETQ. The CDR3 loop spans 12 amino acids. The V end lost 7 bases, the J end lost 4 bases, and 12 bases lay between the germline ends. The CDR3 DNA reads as TGCGCCAGCGGCCCTCAGGGGTACGAGCAGTACTTC. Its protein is CASGPQGYEQYF.

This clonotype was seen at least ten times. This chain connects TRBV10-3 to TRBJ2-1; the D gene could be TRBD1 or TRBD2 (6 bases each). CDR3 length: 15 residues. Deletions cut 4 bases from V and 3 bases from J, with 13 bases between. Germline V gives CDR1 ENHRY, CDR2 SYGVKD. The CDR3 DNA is TGTGCCATCAGTGCGACAGGAGGGGGCTACAATGAGCAGTTCTTC. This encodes CAISATGGGYNEQFF.

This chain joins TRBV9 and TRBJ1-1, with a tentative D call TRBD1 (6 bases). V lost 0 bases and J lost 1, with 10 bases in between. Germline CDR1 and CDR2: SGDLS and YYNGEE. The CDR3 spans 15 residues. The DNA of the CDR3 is TGTGCCAGCAGCGTAGGGGGGGGCGCGAACACTGAAGCTTTCTTT. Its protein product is CASSVGGGANTEAFF.

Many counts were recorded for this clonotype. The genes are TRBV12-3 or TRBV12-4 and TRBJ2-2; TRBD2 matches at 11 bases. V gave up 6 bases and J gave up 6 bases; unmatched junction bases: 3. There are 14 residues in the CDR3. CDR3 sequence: CASRLAGVAGELFF. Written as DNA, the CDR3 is TGTGCCAGCAGACTAGCGGGAGTAGCCGGGGAGCTGTTTTTT.